This T cell receptor (beta chain) originates from a study of ipilimumab plus nivolumab after autologous stem cell transplantation. Study background: The myeloma cohort included high-risk transplant-naive patients and patients relapsing within 3 years of a first autologous transplant. Overall study results and limits: Per the authors, repertoire, Treg and microbiota data justify further study.

On this clone: Its antigen is as yet unknown.

CDR3 length equals 11 residues. Trimming stripped 4 bases from V and 4 bases from J, with 5 bases between. CDR1 and CDR2 from the germline V gene are SQVTM and ANQGSEA. Patients got ipilimumab 1 mg/kg beginning 14 to 28 days post-transplant. Sequencing used immunoSEQ multiplex PCR; TCRdb keeps in-frame clones, though not all of them. In the table there are around 5,700 clones, around 87% of which are singletons. This specimen consisted of PBMCs, obtained in a trial of ipilimumab plus nivolumab as post-transplant consolidation. The gene calls are TRBV29-1 and TRBJ2-1; D gene uncertain. This sequence originates from a female donor with multiple myeloma. CDR3 sequence (DNA): TGCAGCGTTGCCCTTTACAATGAGCAGTTCTTC. It encodes CSVALYNEQFF.